This T cell receptor (beta chain) was observed in a study of cytomegalovirus exposure and HLA in healthy donors. On this clone itself: Its target is not known.

The study, taken as a whole, reports: Among the sequence variants, a highly shared cluster was likely an artifact of sequencing. TCR beta V segments were, for the most part, productive about 87% or about 30% of the time in an earlier analysis.

Amplification used 60 Vbeta primers and 13 Jbeta primers. TCRdb's table, derived via immunoSEQ multiplex PCR, lists solely in-frame clones and lacks some. Of some 130,000 clones detected, more than 70% appear once; the ten largest clones hold approximately 2%. Sequencing was done on a sample of PBMCs. This TCR came from a man aged 30 to 39 in good health and CMV-seronegative.

CDR3 coding DNA: TGTGCCAGCAGTTACAATCTGGGACACGGCTACACCTTC. Translating gives CASSYNLGHGYTF. The chain has TRBV6-6 and TRBJ1-2; a possible D gene is TRBD1 (6 bases). CDR1 and CDR2 from the germline V gene are MNHNY and SVGAGI (reference sequence). This CDR3 has 13 amino acids. V gave up 2 bases and J gave up 8 bases, with 12 bases separating them.